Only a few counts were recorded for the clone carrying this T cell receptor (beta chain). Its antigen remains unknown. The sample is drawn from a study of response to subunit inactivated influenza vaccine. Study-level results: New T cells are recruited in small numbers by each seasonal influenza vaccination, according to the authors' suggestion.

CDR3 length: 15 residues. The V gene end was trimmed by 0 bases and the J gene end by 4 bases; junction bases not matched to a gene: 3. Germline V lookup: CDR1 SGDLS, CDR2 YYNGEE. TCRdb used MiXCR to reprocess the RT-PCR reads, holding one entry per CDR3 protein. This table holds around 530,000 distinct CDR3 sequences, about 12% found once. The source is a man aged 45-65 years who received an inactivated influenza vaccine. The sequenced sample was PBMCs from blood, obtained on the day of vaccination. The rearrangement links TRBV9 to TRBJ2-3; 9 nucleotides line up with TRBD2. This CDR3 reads CASSVATSGADTQYF. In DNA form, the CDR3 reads TGTGCCAGCAGCGTAGCGACTAGCGGTGCAGATACGCAGTATTTT.